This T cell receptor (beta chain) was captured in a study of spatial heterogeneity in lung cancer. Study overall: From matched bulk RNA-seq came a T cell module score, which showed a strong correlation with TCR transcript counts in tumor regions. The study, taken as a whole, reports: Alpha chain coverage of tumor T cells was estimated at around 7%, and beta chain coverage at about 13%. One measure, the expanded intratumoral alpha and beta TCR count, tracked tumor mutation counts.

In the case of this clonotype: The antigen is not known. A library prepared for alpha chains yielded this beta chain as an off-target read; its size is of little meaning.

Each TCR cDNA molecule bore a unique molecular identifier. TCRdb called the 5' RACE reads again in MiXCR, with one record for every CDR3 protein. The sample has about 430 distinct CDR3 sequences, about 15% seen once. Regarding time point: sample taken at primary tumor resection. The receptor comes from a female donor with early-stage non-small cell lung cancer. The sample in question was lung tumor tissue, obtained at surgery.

The CDR3 DNA reads TGTGCCAGCAGCGCTCTGTCTGGGGAGCTGTTTTTT. It translates to CASSALSGELFF. The chain carries TRBV7-9 and TRBJ2-2; D uncertain. Trimming took off 5 bases at V and 8 bases at J, with 9 bases between the two ends. The CDR3 is 12 amino acids. CDR1 SEHNR and CDR2 FQNEAQ come from the germline V gene (reference sequence).